These T cell receptor beta chains were read from a single sample in a study of T cells after yellow fever vaccination. TCRdb processed the 5' RACE reads anew with MiXCR; each CDR3 protein has one entry. Altogether a few hundred thousand distinct CDR3 sequences are present, roughly a sixth being singletons, with the ten largest covering about 18%. The specimen comprised PBMCs, sampled before the yellow fever booster vaccination. The receptor source for this set is a man between 18 and 35 years old who received the YFV17D yellow fever vaccine. Each CDR3 is given with its conserved first and last residue. Each record gives: D gene, V gene, J gene, clone size, CDR3 DNA, CDR3 protein. A D gene is named only where the DNA matches it firmly. Part of the rows lack a size; the others show once, few, many or a class for expanded clones.

d_call: -; v_call: TRBV20-1; j_call: TRBJ2-3; clone_size: few; cdr3_nt: TGCAGTGCTAGTGTAGGGGTTAGCACAGATACGCAGTATTTT; cdr3_aa: CSASVGVSTDTQYF
d_call: -; v_call: TRBV5-1; j_call: TRBJ2-1; clone_size: -; cdr3_nt: TGCGCCAGCAGGCAGGGGATGGATGAGCAGTTCTTC; cdr3_aa: CASRQGMDEQFF
d_call: TRBD1; v_call: TRBV7-9; j_call: TRBJ1-1; clone_size: -; cdr3_nt: TGTGCCAGCAGCTCACCAGTCTTAGGGACAGGGCAAAACACTGAAGCTTTCTTT; cdr3_aa: CASSSPVLGTGQNTEAFF
d_call: TRBD1; v_call: TRBV4-3; j_call: TRBJ1-5; clone_size: -; cdr3_nt: TGCGCCAGCAGCCAAGGTCGTGGGGACAGGGGCAGAATTTGGCAGCCCCAGCATTTT; cdr3_aa: CASSQGRGDRGRIWQPQHF
d_call: -; v_call: TRBV19; j_call: TRBJ2-5; clone_size: -; cdr3_nt: TGTGCCAGTAGTATAGTAGGAGGGATCGAGACCCAGTACTTC; cdr3_aa: CASSIVGGIETQYF
d_call: -; v_call: TRBV4-2; j_call: TRBJ2-5; clone_size: few; cdr3_nt: TGTGCCAGCAGCCAAGATCTCGCGACCCAGTACTTC; cdr3_aa: CASSQDLATQYF
d_call: -; v_call: TRBV20-1; j_call: TRBJ1-1; clone_size: -; cdr3_nt: TGCACCGCGAGAATGAACACTGAAGCTTTCTTT; cdr3_aa: CTARMNTEAFF
d_call: -; v_call: TRBV5-1; j_call: TRBJ2-5; clone_size: many; cdr3_nt: TGCGCCAGCAGCCCAGACCCACGTGAGACCCAGTACTTC; cdr3_aa: CASSPDPRETQYF
d_call: -; v_call: TRBV13; j_call: TRBJ1-6; clone_size: few; cdr3_nt: TGTGCCAGCAGCTTACAGGGTACCGCATATAATTCACCCCTCCACTTT; cdr3_aa: CASSLQGTAYNSPLHF
d_call: -; v_call: TRBV18; j_call: TRBJ1-3; clone_size: once; cdr3_nt: TGTGCCAGCTCACCACCTCCCTCCAGGGGAGTCTCTGGAAACACCATATATTTT; cdr3_aa: CASSPPPSRGVSGNTIYF
d_call: -; v_call: TRBV6-6; j_call: TRBJ1-5; clone_size: -; cdr3_nt: TGTGCCAGCAGCAGACGAGTAGGGCCTCAGCCCCAGCATTTT; cdr3_aa: CASSRRVGPQPQHF
d_call: -; v_call: TRBV4-1; j_call: TRBJ2-7; clone_size: many; cdr3_nt: TGCGCCAGCAGCCAAGAAAGGGGCGGATTATACGAGCAGTACTTC; cdr3_aa: CASSQERGGLYEQYF
d_call: -; v_call: TRBV9; j_call: TRBJ2-5; clone_size: few; cdr3_nt: TGTGCCAGCAGCGTATGGTCACAAGAGACCCAGTACTTC; cdr3_aa: CASSVWSQETQYF
d_call: TRBD1; v_call: TRBV3-1; j_call: TRBJ2-4; clone_size: -; cdr3_nt: TGTGCCAGCAGCCGGGGACAGGGGATACCTTGGAACATTCAGTACTTC; cdr3_aa: CASSRGQGIPWNIQYF
d_call: TRBD1; v_call: TRBV12-3/TRBV12-4; j_call: TRBJ1-2; clone_size: -; cdr3_nt: TGTGCCAGCAGGGAACAGGGGGCGGGCTATGGCTACACCTTC; cdr3_aa: CASREQGAGYGYTF
d_call: TRBD2; v_call: TRBV6-5; j_call: TRBJ2-1; clone_size: -; cdr3_nt: TGTGCCAGCAGTGCGACTAGCGGAGTCCGCAATGAGCAGTTCTTC; cdr3_aa: CASSATSGVRNEQFF
d_call: -; v_call: TRBV28; j_call: TRBJ1-2; clone_size: -; cdr3_nt: TGTGCCAGCAGTTTATTCGGAGGGGACGGCTACACCTTC; cdr3_aa: CASSLFGGDGYTF
d_call: -; v_call: TRBV10-3; j_call: TRBJ2-2; clone_size: few; cdr3_nt: TGTGCCATCAGTCGACAGCCTACGAACACCGGGGAGCTGTTTTTT; cdr3_aa: CAISRQPTNTGELFF
d_call: -; v_call: TRBV5-1; j_call: TRBJ2-3; clone_size: few; cdr3_nt: TGCGCCAGCCGGTCTGAGGGCGCAGATACGCAGTATTTT; cdr3_aa: CASRSEGADTQYF
d_call: -; v_call: TRBV5-1; j_call: TRBJ2-1; clone_size: few; cdr3_nt: TGCGCCAGCAGCTTGGGCACCTCCCCGACAGCCTACAATGAGCAGTTCTTC; cdr3_aa: CASSLGTSPTAYNEQFF
d_call: -; v_call: TRBV4-3; j_call: TRBJ1-2; clone_size: -; cdr3_nt: TGCGCCAGCAGCCAAGAGGTCGGATACTATGGCTACACCTTC; cdr3_aa: CASSQEVGYYGYTF
d_call: -; v_call: TRBV7-7; j_call: TRBJ2-2; clone_size: -; cdr3_nt: TGTGCCAGCAGCTCCTCTCGGAGCAATACCGGGGAGCTGTTTTTT; cdr3_aa: CASSSSRSNTGELFF
d_call: -; v_call: TRBV20-1; j_call: TRBJ2-1; clone_size: many; cdr3_nt: TGCAGTATGATTAGCGTGGGGGGGGCAGGTGAGCAGTTCTTC; cdr3_aa: CSMISVGGAGEQFF
d_call: -; v_call: TRBV20-1; j_call: TRBJ2-3; clone_size: -; cdr3_nt: TGCAGTGCTAGTCCCCCGGGCCCCAGGGGGGGCACAGATACGCAGTATTTT; cdr3_aa: CSASPPGPRGGTDTQYF
d_call: -; v_call: TRBV6-2/TRBV6-3; j_call: TRBJ2-5; clone_size: -; cdr3_nt: TGTGCCAGCAGTTACCGAGGGGTACAAGAGACCCAGTACTTC; cdr3_aa: CASSYRGVQETQYF
d_call: TRBD2; v_call: TRBV5-6; j_call: TRBJ2-2; clone_size: few; cdr3_nt: TGTGCCAGCAGCACGGGGGGGCCCGGGGAGCTGTTTTTT; cdr3_aa: CASSTGGPGELFF
d_call: -; v_call: TRBV7-9; j_call: TRBJ2-2; clone_size: -; cdr3_nt: TGTGCCAGCAGCCCACAAGTCACCGGGGAGCTGTTTTTT; cdr3_aa: CASSPQVTGELFF
d_call: TRBD1; v_call: TRBV6-2/TRBV6-3; j_call: TRBJ2-6; clone_size: many; cdr3_nt: TGTGCCAGCAGCAGCGACAGGGCTTCTGGGGCCAACGTCCTGACTTTC; cdr3_aa: CASSSDRASGANVLTF
d_call: -; v_call: TRBV11-2; j_call: TRBJ2-7; clone_size: -; cdr3_nt: TGTGCCAGCAGCTTACAATCAGGGCTCGAGCAGTACTTC; cdr3_aa: CASSLQSGLEQYF
d_call: -; v_call: TRBV12-3/TRBV12-4; j_call: TRBJ1-1; clone_size: -; cdr3_nt: TGTGCCAGCAGCCCCCTGGGGGGGGGAGTCTTATCGAACACTGAAGCTTTCTTT; cdr3_aa: CASSPLGGGVLSNTEAFF
d_call: -; v_call: TRBV5-1; j_call: TRBJ2-1; clone_size: few; cdr3_nt: TGCGCCAGCAGCGTCGATGGGCGGGATGAGCAGTTCTTC; cdr3_aa: CASSVDGRDEQFF
d_call: -; v_call: TRBV29-1; j_call: TRBJ2-3; clone_size: few; cdr3_nt: TGCAGCGTTAGGCTTCTAGGGTTCGAGGTAGATACGCAGTATTTT; cdr3_aa: CSVRLLGFEVDTQYF
d_call: -; v_call: TRBV6-1; j_call: TRBJ2-7; clone_size: few; cdr3_nt: TGTGCCAGCAGGATCCGGGATCTGGGGGGCGAGCAGTACTTC; cdr3_aa: CASRIRDLGGEQYF
d_call: -; v_call: TRBV29-1; j_call: TRBJ2-5; clone_size: few; cdr3_nt: TGCAGCGTTGAAGAAGGTGGAGGGACAGAGACCCAGTACTTC; cdr3_aa: CSVEEGGGTETQYF
d_call: -; v_call: TRBV12-3/TRBV12-4; j_call: TRBJ2-5; clone_size: few; cdr3_nt: TGTGCCAGCAGCCCAACACCGACAGTTCAAGAGACCCAGTACTTC; cdr3_aa: CASSPTPTVQETQYF
d_call: TRBD1; v_call: TRBV27; j_call: TRBJ2-3; clone_size: few; cdr3_nt: TGTGCCAGCAAAGGGAGTAAGGGGGCTGTCACAGATACGCAGTATTTT; cdr3_aa: CASKGSKGAVTDTQYF
d_call: TRBD1; v_call: TRBV30; j_call: TRBJ2-1; clone_size: -; cdr3_nt: TGTGCCTGGAGTCAAATAGACAGGGAAGCGATCAATGAGCAGTTCTTC; cdr3_aa: CAWSQIDREAINEQFF
d_call: -; v_call: TRBV12-3/TRBV12-4; j_call: TRBJ2-1; clone_size: -; cdr3_nt: TGTGCCAGCAGTCCGGGGCAGTCCTCCAATGAGCAGTTCTTC; cdr3_aa: CASSPGQSSNEQFF
d_call: -; v_call: TRBV6-6; j_call: TRBJ2-7; clone_size: -; cdr3_nt: TGTGCCAGCAGTTACTCGAAGGGGGTCTACGAGCAGTACTTC; cdr3_aa: CASSYSKGVYEQYF
d_call: -; v_call: TRBV6-1; j_call: TRBJ1-2; clone_size: few; cdr3_nt: TGTGCCAGCAGTGTTCCCTATGGCTACACCTTC; cdr3_aa: CASSVPYGYTF
d_call: -; v_call: TRBV6-2/TRBV6-3; j_call: TRBJ1-5; clone_size: few; cdr3_nt: TGTGCCAGCGGGCCAGTTTATAGCAATCAGCCCCAGCATTTT; cdr3_aa: CASGPVYSNQPQHF
d_call: -; v_call: TRBV19; j_call: TRBJ1-2; clone_size: -; cdr3_nt: TGTGCCAGTAGTATAGATGTCTATGGCTACACCTTC; cdr3_aa: CASSIDVYGYTF
d_call: -; v_call: TRBV2; j_call: TRBJ1-4; clone_size: few; cdr3_nt: TGTGCCAGCAGGAGGGAGGTGATGGTTGAAAAACTGTTTTTT; cdr3_aa: CASRREVMVEKLFF
d_call: -; v_call: TRBV12-3/TRBV12-4; j_call: TRBJ2-1; clone_size: -; cdr3_nt: TGTGCCAGCAGTTCCTACACTCGGATTAATGAGCAGTTCTTC; cdr3_aa: CASSSYTRINEQFF
d_call: -; v_call: TRBV29-1; j_call: TRBJ2-7; clone_size: few; cdr3_nt: TGCAGCGTTGAAGGCCCTACGAGCTCGTACTTC; cdr3_aa: CSVEGPTSSYF
d_call: TRBD1; v_call: TRBV4-2; j_call: TRBJ2-3; clone_size: -; cdr3_nt: TGTGCCAGCAGCCAAGTCGCGGCCTACAGGGGCCACACAGATACGCAGTATTTT; cdr3_aa: CASSQVAAYRGHTDTQYF
d_call: -; v_call: TRBV28; j_call: TRBJ2-3; clone_size: many; cdr3_nt: TGTGCCAGCAGGTCCGTAGGGCGCCCGATAACAGATACGCAGTATTTT; cdr3_aa: CASRSVGRPITDTQYF
d_call: -; v_call: TRBV6-5; j_call: TRBJ2-1; clone_size: few; cdr3_nt: TGTGCCAGCAGTTCCGCTGGGAACAATGAGCAGTTCTTC; cdr3_aa: CASSSAGNNEQFF
d_call: -; v_call: TRBV19; j_call: TRBJ1-3; clone_size: -; cdr3_nt: TGTGCCAGTAGTATTATCTACGAGGGGGGAACTGGAAACACCATATATTTT; cdr3_aa: CASSIIYEGGTGNTIYF
d_call: -; v_call: TRBV27; j_call: TRBJ1-4; clone_size: -; cdr3_nt: TGTGCCAGCAGCTCCCAGATATCTAATGAAAAACTGTTTTTT; cdr3_aa: CASSSQISNEKLFF
d_call: -; v_call: TRBV6-5; j_call: TRBJ2-3; clone_size: few; cdr3_nt: TGTGCCAGCAGCAGCAGGCCAGACACGCAGTATTTT; cdr3_aa: CASSSRPDTQYF
d_call: -; v_call: TRBV20-1; j_call: TRBJ2-3; clone_size: -; cdr3_nt: TGCAGTTCTTGTCAAGGGAGCACAGATACGCAGTATTTT; cdr3_aa: CSSCQGSTDTQYF
d_call: -; v_call: TRBV27; j_call: TRBJ1-5; clone_size: few; cdr3_nt: TGTGCCAGCAGTTCCGACAGTGGCAATCAGCCCCAGCATTTT; cdr3_aa: CASSSDSGNQPQHF
d_call: -; v_call: TRBV4-1; j_call: TRBJ1-6; clone_size: few; cdr3_nt: TGCGCCAGCAGCCAAGAAGGGGGTAATTCACCCCTCCACTTT; cdr3_aa: CASSQEGGNSPLHF
d_call: -; v_call: TRBV6-5; j_call: TRBJ1-1; clone_size: few; cdr3_nt: TGTGCCAGCAGTTACGTACAGGGGAACACTGAAGCTTTCTTT; cdr3_aa: CASSYVQGNTEAFF
d_call: -; v_call: TRBV4-3; j_call: TRBJ2-7; clone_size: -; cdr3_nt: TGCGCCAGCAGCCAAGATCGATGGAAGGGGAAGGCCGAGCAGTACTTC; cdr3_aa: CASSQDRWKGKAEQYF
d_call: -; v_call: TRBV2; j_call: TRBJ1-2; clone_size: -; cdr3_nt: TGTGCCAGCAGTGAAGCCTTCGCAGGGATCTATGGCTACACCTTC; cdr3_aa: CASSEAFAGIYGYTF
d_call: -; v_call: TRBV12-3/TRBV12-4; j_call: TRBJ2-1; clone_size: -; cdr3_nt: TGTGCCAGCAGGCGGCGGGGACTCTACAATGAGCAGTTCTTC; cdr3_aa: CASRRRGLYNEQFF
d_call: -; v_call: TRBV3-1; j_call: TRBJ1-2; clone_size: -; cdr3_nt: TGTGCCAGCAGCCAAGAAGGAGAACAGATCCTCTATGGCTACACCTTC; cdr3_aa: CASSQEGEQILYGYTF
d_call: -; v_call: TRBV7-2; j_call: TRBJ1-4; clone_size: -; cdr3_nt: TGTGCCAGCAGCACGGGACCTTATAATGAAAAACTGTTTTTT; cdr3_aa: CASSTGPYNEKLFF